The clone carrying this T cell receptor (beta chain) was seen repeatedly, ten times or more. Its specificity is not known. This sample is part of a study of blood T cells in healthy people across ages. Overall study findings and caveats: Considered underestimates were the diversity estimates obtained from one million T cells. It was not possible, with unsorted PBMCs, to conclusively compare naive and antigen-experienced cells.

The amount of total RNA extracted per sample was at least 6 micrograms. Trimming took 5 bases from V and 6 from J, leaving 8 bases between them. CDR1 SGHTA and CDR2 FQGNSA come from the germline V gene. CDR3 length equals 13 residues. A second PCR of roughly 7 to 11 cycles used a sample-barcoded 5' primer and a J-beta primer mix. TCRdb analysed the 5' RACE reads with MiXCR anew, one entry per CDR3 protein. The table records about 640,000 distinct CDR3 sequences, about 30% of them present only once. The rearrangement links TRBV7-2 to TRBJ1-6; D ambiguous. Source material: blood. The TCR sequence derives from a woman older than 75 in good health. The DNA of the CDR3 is TGTGCCAGCAGCACCTACCGTAATTCACCCCTCCACTTT. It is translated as CASSTYRNSPLHF.